These 18 T cell receptor beta chains originate from one sample sequenced in a study of beta chain features in type 1 diabetes (dated by TCRdb to about 2018). The library came from the immunoSEQ multiplex PCR assay. The entire amount of isolated RNA was reverse transcribed using the High Capacity cDNA Reverse Transcription Kit, so the sequenced TCRB transcripts were expressed ones. The source is immuneACCESS, and TCRdb retained only in-frame sequences with V and J called. Part of the clones is not carried over; for the studies checked, unresolved V genes explain less than half of this, and the remainder is unexplained. The sample profile shows 900,000 or so clones; roughly 15% of them were found once. Jointly, the top ten make up around 0.02% of the sample. Material for sequencing was naive CD4+ T cells from blood. The meaning of the sample's cell subset or site label: true naive CD4+ T cells. The origin of the receptors is a woman aged 18-35 years in good health.

This clone was counted only a few times. The rearrangement uses TRBV5-1 and TRBJ2-1, with 10 bases fitting TRBD1. Per germline, CDR1 SGHRS and CDR2 YFSETQ. V lost 0 bases to trimming and J lost 8 bases; unmatched junction nucleotides: 14. CDR3 size: 18 residues. The CDR3 here is CASSLGQGAGTASDEQFF. The CDR3 region has the DNA TGCGCCAGCAGCTTGGGACAGGGGGCCGGGACAGCGTCGGATGAGCAGTTCTTC.

Note on this clone: Other DNA sequences in this sample translate to the same CDR3. This CDR3 is CASSYRANTGELFF. The CDR3 DNA sequence: TGTGCCAGCAGTTATCGGGCGAACACCGGGGAGCTGTTTTTT. V is TRBV6-5 and J is TRBJ2-2; unclear D gene. V gave up 3 bases and J gave up 0 bases, with 5 bases separating them. Germline V gene lookup returns CDR1 MNHEY and CDR2 SVGAGI. The CDR3 is made up of 14 amino acids.

The chain carries TRBV10-3 and TRBJ2-7, with D maybe TRBD2 (6 bases). Trimming left V 9 bases short and J 2 bases short, with 14 bases between. The CDR3 covers 13 residues. From germline, CDR1 is ENHRY and CDR2 SYGVKD. The CDR3 sequence: CAILNGGTYEQYF. CDR3 nucleotide sequence: TGTGCCATTCTGAATGGGGGGACCTACGAGCAGTACTTC.

The V gene is TRBV11-3, the J gene TRBJ1-1, with D tentatively TRBD1 (5 bases). V lost 3 bases and J 13 bases, leaving 15 bases between the germline ends. Per germline, CDR1 SGHNT and CDR2 YENEEA. The CDR3 is 12 amino acids. CDR3: CASSLGPKEIFF. CDR3 nucleotides: TGTGCCAGCAGCTTGGGGCCAAAGGAGATTTTCTTT.

CDR3 sequence (DNA): TGCGCCAGCAGCCAAGTCAGTAGCGGGAGGTACAATGAGCAGTTCTTC. Amino acids: CASSQVSSGRYNEQFF. This chain links TRBV4-3 with TRBJ2-1, with 10 nucleotides matching TRBD2. Germline V gene data show CDR1 as LGHNA and CDR2 as YSLEER. This CDR3 contains 16 residues. The junction had 4 bases not matched to a gene; V was cut back by 1 base and J by 4 bases.

CDR3 bases: TGTGCCAGCAGGAACGTAGCGCGCCAAGAGACCCAGTACTTC. Its translation is CASRNVARQETQYF. The rearrangement joins TRBV6-6 to TRBJ2-5; maybe TRBD2 (5 bases). This CDR3 spans 14 amino acids. Germline CDR1 reads MNHNY; CDR2 reads SVGAGI (reference sequence). V was cut by 6 bases and J by 1 base, with 12 bases left in between.

This chain links TRBV7-8 with TRBJ2-1; no clear D. Germline CDR1 reads SGHVS; CDR2 reads FQNEAQ. V lost 1 base and J lost 6, with 10 bases in between. This CDR3 has 14 amino acids. The CDR3 DNA reads as TGTGCCAGCAGCTTAGTTAGAGCGAGCAATGAGCAGTTCTTC. Translated: CASSLVRASNEQFF.

The V call is TRBV4-3, the J call TRBJ1-2; D remains unclear. V was pared by 0 bases and J by 4 bases, with 12 bases between. CDR3 length: 15 residues. Germline assignment: CDR1 LGHNA and CDR2 YSLEER. Written as DNA, the CDR3 is TGCGCCAGCAGCCAAGATGTTAAGGTGGCCTATGGCTACACCTTC. It encodes CASSQDVKVAYGYTF.

This clone has more than one count but fewer than ten. The chain joins TRBV7-2 to TRBJ2-7, with 8 bases aligning to TRBD2. Germline loops: CDR1 SGHTA, CDR2 FQGNSA. The J segment lost 0 bases and the V segment lost 4 bases, leaving 2 bases of the junction unmatched. This CDR3 is built from 14 residues. The CDR3: CASSSGTSSYEQYF. The CDR3 bases are TGTGCCAGCAGCTCCGGGACTAGCTCCTACGAGCAGTACTTC.

V gene TRBV27 combines with J gene TRBJ1-2; D uncertain. Germline-derived CDR1 and CDR2 are MNHEY and SMNVEV (reference sequence). V gave up 7 bases and J gave up 0 bases, with 15 bases separating them. CDR3 length: 15 residues. CDR3 sequence (DNA): TGTGCCAGCACCCCGTTCCCCGGATCTAACTATGGCTACACCTTC. This translates into CASTPFPGSNYGYTF.

This clone has more than one count but fewer than ten. The V and J genes are TRBV6-6 and TRBJ1-2, with D perhaps TRBD1 (6 bases). Trimming took 2 bases from V and 7 from J, leaving 14 bases between them. This CDR3 region has 14 residues. Per the germline V gene, CDR1 is MNHNY and CDR2 is SVGAGI (reference sequence). CDR3 sequence (DNA): TGTGCCAGCAGTTACGACCAGGACAGACTTGGCTACACCTTC. As protein: CASSYDQDRLGYTF.

J is TRBJ2-7 and V is TRBV5-4; the match to TRBD2 covers 9 bases. J was trimmed by 4 bases and V by 4 bases; bases with no gene match: 15. CDR1 is SGHNT, CDR2 YYREEE, per germline (reference sequence). There are 17 residues in the CDR3. CDR3 nucleotides: TGTGCCAGCAGCCCACGCACACCGGGACTAGCACAATACGAGCAGTACTTC. Protein product: CASSPRTPGLAQYEQYF.

Comments on this clone: Its ends do not fully match the called genes, so a read error is possible. The V call is TRBV6-6, the J call TRBJ2-5, with a tentative D call TRBD1 (5 bases). The germline V gene encodes CDR1 MNHNY and CDR2 SVGAGI (reference sequence). The CDR3 spans 14 residues. The CDR3 sequence is CASRYSGPQETQYF. CDR3 coding DNA: TGTGCCAGCAGATACTCAGGGCCTCAAGAGACCCAGTACTTC.

The rearrangement uses TRBV7-6 and TRBJ2-7, with TRBD2 matching over 9 bases. V was pared by 6 bases and J by 5 bases, with 8 bases of the junction left unmatched. The CDR3 loop spans 14 amino acids. The germline V gene has CDR1 SGHVS and CDR2 FNYEAQ. The DNA of the CDR3 is TGTGCCAGCAGACCCGCCGGGACTAGCAACGAGCAGTACTTC. This gives the protein CASRPAGTSNEQYF.

The rearrangement links TRBV28 to TRBJ2-7, with 9 bases that match TRBD2. CDR3 length: 15 residues. Per the germline V gene, CDR1 is MDHEN and CDR2 is SYDVKM. V lost 6 bases to trimming and J lost 1 base; unmatched junction nucleotides: 7. DNA for the CDR3: TGTGCCAGCAGGGGCGGGAGGGCGAATTCCTACGAGCAGTACTTC. Translation: CASRGGRANSYEQYF.

The chain uses TRBV28 and TRBJ2-7; the match to TRBD2 covers 14 bases. Germline loops: CDR1 MDHEN, CDR2 SYDVKM. This CDR3 comprises 13 residues. V lost 4 bases to trimming and J lost 9 bases; unmatched junction nucleotides: 2. The DNA for the CDR3 is TGTGCCAGCAGTTCGGGGACTAGCGGGAGGCAGTACTTC. Amino acid sequence: CASSSGTSGRQYF.

The chain combines TRBV15 with TRBJ1-2; D uncertain. Germline V CDR1 and CDR2: LNHNV, YYDKDF (reference sequence). The V and J ends lost 1 base and 4 bases respectively, with 4 bases between them. CDR3 size: 12 residues. Here the CDR3 DNA reads TGTGCCACCAGCAGAGGCCCCTATGGCTACACCTTC. Amino acids: CATSRGPYGYTF.

V and J are TRBV28 and TRBJ2-1; D gene uncertain. CDR3 size: 12 residues. Trimming shortened V by 3 bases and J by 9 bases, and 9 bases separated the two germline ends. CDR1 and CDR2 from the germline V gene are MDHEN and SYDVKM. CDR3: CASSLGIFEQFF. As DNA, the CDR3 is TGTGCCAGCAGTTTGGGTATTTTTGAGCAGTTCTTC.